The rows below give T cell receptor beta chains drawn from one sample of a study of siplizumab effects on memory and regulatory T cells. The repertoire was sequenced with immunoSEQ multiplex PCR; TCRdb's copy has only in-frame clones and lacks some. The table has more than 60,000 clones, 85% to 95% seen once. The sequenced sample was CD8+ T cells sorted from blood. The receptor set was obtained from a human donor in good health. Both conserved end residues are part of each CDR3. Fields, in order: V gene, J gene, clone size, D gene, CDR3 DNA, CDR3 protein. D genes are given only for firm matches. Not all rows give a size; the values are once, few, many and, for expanded clones, a class.

>TRBV5-1|TRBJ1-2|.|.
TGCGCCAGCATATGTCGAAAGACCTATGGCTACACCTTC
CASICRKTYGYTF
>TRBV7-9|TRBJ2-7|once|TRBD2
TGTGCCAGCAGGCAACCGGGAGGGTCCTACGAGCAGTACTTC
CASRQPGGSYEQYF
>TRBV25-1|TRBJ1-4|once|.
TGTGCCAGCTCTTTCTTTCGGGGTGAAAAACTGTTTTTT
CASSFFRGEKLFF
>TRBV9|TRBJ2-1|.|TRBD1
TGTGCCAGCAGCGACCGGGACAGGGGAAATGAGCAGTTCTTC
CASSDRDRGNEQFF
>TRBV9|TRBJ1-1|once|TRBD1
TGTGCCAGCAGCAACCGACAGGGGCTGGACACTGAAGCTTTCTTT
CASSNRQGLDTEAFF
>TRBV6-5|TRBJ2-7|.|.
TGTGCCAGCAGTCCCGGGCCCCCTTGGGAGCAGTACTTC
CASSPGPPWEQYF
>TRBV27|TRBJ1-5|.|.
TGTGCCAGCAGTTTAACTGGGACAATGAATCAGCCCCAGCATTTT
CASSLTGTMNQPQHF
>TRBV27|TRBJ2-5|once|.
TGTGCCAGCAGTAGTCCTATGAGGAAAGAGACCCAGTACTTC
CASSSPMRKETQYF
>TRBV7-9|TRBJ1-2|.|.
TGTGCCAGCAGCTTGCTTGACTCTATAGTGGGCTATGGCTACACCTTC
CASSLLDSIVGYGYTF
>TRBV18|TRBJ2-3|.|.
TGTGCCAGCTCACCCCGTTCTCAGGGTGTAGATACGCAGTATTTT
CASSPRSQGVDTQYF
>TRBV6-1|TRBJ1-1|.|.
TGTGCCAGCAGTGAAGTGGGCACTGAAGCTTTCTTT
CASSEVGTEAFF
>TRBV14|TRBJ2-1|.|TRBD2
TGTGCCAGCAGCCACGCTAGCGGGGGATTCACCTCCTACAATGAGCAGTTCTTC
CASSHASGGFTSYNEQFF
>TRBV19|TRBJ1-1|once|.
TGTGCCAGTAGTATCGGGGAAAAGAACACTGAAGCTTTCTTT
CASSIGEKNTEAFF
>TRBV4-3|TRBJ2-7|.|TRBD1
TGCGCCAGCAGTCCCCACAGGGGAAGGGACGAGCAGTACTTC
CASSPHRGRDEQYF
>TRBV29-1|TRBJ2-1|.|.
TGCAGCGGGGAAGGGGAGAATGAGCAGTTCTTC
CSGEGENEQFF
>TRBV27|TRBJ1-2|.|.
TGTGCCAGCAGTTCTGGGAACGGCTACACCTTC
CASSSGNGYTF
>TRBV12-5|TRBJ2-2|.|.
TGTGCTAGTGGCCCATCAGGGTACCCGAACACCGGGGAGCTGTTTTTT
CASGPSGYPNTGELFF
>TRBV11-2|TRBJ2-1|.|.
TGTGCCAGCAGCTTAGGTTGGGGGAATGAGCAGTTCTTC
CASSLGWGNEQFF
>TRBV7-3|TRBJ2-7|few|.
TGTGCCAGCAGCTTAGGACTCGGCCCGGGGAGCGAGCAGTACTTC
CASSLGLGPGSEQYF
>TRBV11-3|TRBJ2-3|.|.
TGTGCCAGCAGCTCGGGCGGGACGAGCACAGATACGCAGTATTTT
CASSSGGTSTDTQYF
>TRBV15|TRBJ2-7|.|TRBD1
TGTGCCACCATTCCGGGACAGGGGCCTTCCTACGAGCAGTACTTC
CATIPGQGPSYEQYF
>TRBV29-1|TRBJ2-1|.|.
TGCAGCGTTGTAGAGACTAGGGTTTACAATGAGCAGTTCTTC
CSVVETRVYNEQFF
>TRBV2|TRBJ2-5|.|.
TGTGCCAGCAGAGGGGTGCAAGAGACCCAGTACTTC
CASRGVQETQYF
>TRBV9|TRBJ2-7|.|.
TGTGCCAGCAGCGGGGCCGGCGGGGACGAGCAGTACTTC
CASSGAGGDEQYF
>TRBV29-1|TRBJ1-2|.|TRBD1
TGCAGCGTCCCAGGGGGCGCTTTTGCTAACTATGGCTACACCTTC
CSVPGGAFANYGYTF
>TRBV18|TRBJ2-7|.|.
TGTGCCAGCTCACCACCTACAGGGGGGGGAGAGCAGTACTTC
CASSPPTGGGEQYF
>TRBV6-5|TRBJ1-2|once|TRBD1
TGTGCCAGCAGCCTAACCGGGACAGTCTATGGCTACACCTTC
CASSLTGTVYGYTF
>TRBV9|TRBJ1-2|.|.
TGTGCCAGCAGCGTTTCGGGAGGTTCGGGCTACACCTTC
CASSVSGGSGYTF
>TRBV10-1|TRBJ2-5|.|TRBD2
TGCGCCAGCAGAAGTGCTCTAGCGGGGGGCCGGTACCAAGAGACCCAGTACTTC
CASRSALAGGRYQETQYF
>TRBV21-1|TRBJ2-7|.|.
TGTGCCAGCAGCAAAACCCGGACACTCTCCTACGAGCAGTACTTC
CASSKTRTLSYEQYF
>TRBV13|TRBJ2-7|.|TRBD2
TGTGCCAGCAGCTGGGGACTAGCCGACGAGCAGTACTTC
CASSWGLADEQYF
>TRBV7-6|TRBJ1-2|.|.
TGTGCCAGCAGCCCTGGGGACCGCACGACTGATAACTATGGCTACACCTTC
CASSPGDRTTDNYGYTF
>TRBV11-3|TRBJ2-1|.|.
TGTGCCAGCAGCTTTGGTTCCGGGGGCGGCATAAATGAGCAGTTCTTC
CASSFGSGGGINEQFF
>TRBV5-1|TRBJ1-3|.|.
TGCGCCAGCAGCTTGGGGGGTCGAACAGACACCATATATTTT
CASSLGGRTDTIYF
>TRBV19|TRBJ2-7|.|.
TGTGCCAGTAGTATCGGACAGCCCTACGAGCAGTACTTC
CASSIGQPYEQYF
>TRBV5-5|TRBJ2-7|.|.
TGTGCCAGCAGCTTGGTAGGGTCGACCTACGAGCAGTACTTC
CASSLVGSTYEQYF
>TRBV10-3|TRBJ1-5|.|.
TGTGCCATCAGTGAGTCACTTGCACAGCCGAATCAGCCCCAGCATTTT
CAISESLAQPNQPQHF
>TRBV11-1|TRBJ2-7|.|.
TGTGCCAGCAGCCTAACCGAAGGCACCACCTACGAGCAGTACTTC
CASSLTEGTTYEQYF
>TRBV7-6|TRBJ2-1|once|TRBD2
TGTGCCAGCAGTCCCGGGACTAGTTTACTTGAGCAGTTCTTC
CASSPGTSLLEQFF
>TRBV6-1|TRBJ1-2|.|.
TGTGCCAGCAGTGAAAGACAGAATAACTATGGCTACACCTTC
CASSERQNNYGYTF
>TRBV4-2|TRBJ2-3|.|TRBD2
TGTGCCAGCAGCCAACTAGCGGGGGAGACAGATACGCAGTATTTT
CASSQLAGETDTQYF
>TRBV5-4|TRBJ2-1|once|TRBD2
TGTGCCAGCAGCTTGGTCCCTAGCGGAAATGAGCAGTTCTTC
CASSLVPSGNEQFF
>TRBV5-6|TRBJ1-6|.|.
TGTGCCAGCAGCGCGTCCTCAGGTGGGGATAATTCACCCCTCCACTTT
CASSASSGGDNSPLHF
>TRBV14|TRBJ2-3|.|.
TGTGCCAGCAGCCCGCACGGGGGAGATACGCAGTATTTT
CASSPHGGDTQYF
>TRBV6-5|TRBJ1-6|once|.
TGTGCCAGCAGTTACTCGAGTAAGTCCTATAATTCACCCCTCCACTTT
CASSYSSKSYNSPLHF
>TRBV19|TRBJ1-5|.|.
TGTGCCAGTAGTTGGGGTAGCAATCAGCCCCAGCATTTT
CASSWGSNQPQHF
>TRBV28|TRBJ2-7|.|.
TGTGCCAGCAGTTTAGGAAGACGGGGTTTGGGCGAGCAGTACTTC
CASSLGRRGLGEQYF
>TRBV7-2|TRBJ2-5|.|.
TGTGCCAGCAGCTTAGATATTGAGGGCCGGCAGTACTTC
CASSLDIEGRQYF
>TRBV5-1|TRBJ2-1|.|.
TGCGCCAGCAGCCGAGGGGGGAATGAGCAGTTCTTC
CASSRGGNEQFF
>TRBV2|TRBJ2-7|many|.
TGTGCCAGCAGTGGGACAGTGGAGCAGTACTTC
CASSGTVEQYF
>TRBV7-3|TRBJ2-3|.|TRBD1
TGTGCCAGCAGCCTTACAGGGGGTTCCACAGATACGCAGTATTTT
CASSLTGGSTDTQYF
>TRBV12-5|TRBJ2-7|.|TRBD2
TGTGCTAGTGGTTTTTTCGTTGGGACTAGCGGGGGGAGGAACGAGCAGTACTTC
CASGFFVGTSGGRNEQYF
>TRBV21-1|TRBJ2-6|.|.
TGTGCCAGCAGCGCTCCCCCAGGGGGACAGGGGATGTCTGGGGCCAACGTCCTGACTTTC
CASSAPPGGQGMSGANVLTF
>TRBV19|TRBJ1-2|.|.
TGTGCCAGTAGTCCGGGAGGGGTTGGCTACACCTTC
CASSPGGVGYTF
>TRBV6-4|TRBJ1-5|.|.
TGTGCCAGCAGTGACATGGCTGGGGGAAGCCAGCCCCAGCATTTT
CASSDMAGGSQPQHF
>TRBV13|TRBJ2-7|.|.
TGTGCCAGCAGCTTAGATGGGGTATCCTACGAGCAGTACTTC
CASSLDGVSYEQYF
>TRBV7-2|TRBJ1-5|.|.
TGTGCCAGCGAAACAGGTTATAGCAATCAGCCCCAGCATTTT
CASETGYSNQPQHF
>TRBV28|TRBJ2-3|.|.
TGTGCCAGCAGTCGAGACACTGAGGTAGATACGCAGTATTTT
CASSRDTEVDTQYF